This T cell receptor (beta chain) was observed in a study of PD-1 blockade in mismatch repair-deficient tumors. About the study: Patients had approximately 11 mismatch repair-deficient cancer types and were previously treated and progressing. Study-level points and caveats: Tumor-resident clones, often undetectable pretreatment in blood, expanded then contracted after pembrolizumab.

Some clones are missing from TCRdb's copy, which holds only in-frame ones; the method was immunoSEQ multiplex PCR. The table has 76,000 or so clones, about four fifths seen once. This clone was observed once. The antigen is unknown. Trimming took off 5 bases at V and 1 base at J, with 17 bases between the two ends. This CDR3 has 16 residues. Per germline, CDR1 SGHVS and CDR2 FQNEAQ. Mismatch repair deficiency was confirmed in all patients, by PCR or immunohistochemistry. TCR sequencing covered a few patients who responded to pembrolizumab. This TCR came from an adult with mismatch repair-deficient cancer. The sample here was peripheral blood, taken 44 weeks after starting pembrolizumab. The chain links TRBV7-8 to TRBJ1-1, with D perhaps TRBD1 (6 bases). The CDR3 sequence is CASSQTQGVRNTEAFF. The CDR3 DNA reads as TGTGCCAGCAGCCAGACACAGGGTGTCAGGAACACTGAAGCTTTCTTT.